These 24 T cell receptor beta chains came from one sample sequenced in a study of T cells in Graves' hyperthyroidism and ophthalmopathy. The CDR3 regions of TCR beta were amplified from RNA transcripts. The HTBI set primed first-round TCR CDR3 RT-PCR. Each CDR3 protein gets one entry after TCRdb re-called the multiplex PCR reads with MiXCR. The repertoire consists of 560,000 or so distinct CDR3 sequences, with 46% occurring once and the leading ten covering 8.2%. Sequencing input: peripheral blood or thyroid tissue (not recorded which). These receptors originate from a woman in her late teens or twenties with Graves' hyperthyroidism.

The chain employs TRBV20-1 and TRBJ2-7; D call uncertain. V was pared by 0 bases and J by 2 bases, with 17 bases between. CDR3 length equals 16 residues. From germline, CDR1 is DFQATT and CDR2 SNEGSKA (reference sequence). CDR3 bases: TGCAGTGCTAGAGAAGCTATTGGGGTTAAGGCCTACGAGCAGTACTTC. This sequence encodes CSAREAIGVKAYEQYF.

This clonotype was recorded at least ten times. V and J are TRBV10-3 and TRBJ1-6; 7 bases line up with TRBD1. Losses at the gene ends were 10 bases for V and 8 bases for J; bases not matched to a gene: 11. Germline V gene data show CDR1 as ENHRY and CDR2 as SYGVKD. This CDR3 contains 14 residues. CDR3 DNA: TGTGCCACTCAGGCCAAGGGGGCTGATTCACCCCTCCACTTT. Its translation is CATQAKGADSPLHF.

This clonotype was picked up a small number of times. The rearrangement joins TRBV5-5 to TRBJ1-1, with D uncertain. Per the germline V gene, CDR1 is SGHKS and CDR2 is YYEKEE (reference sequence). The CDR3 consists of 14 residues. V was trimmed by 4 bases and J by 0 bases, leaving 10 bases between them. Here the CDR3 DNA reads TGTGCCAGCAGCCCGCAGGCCCTGAACACTGAAGCTTTCTTT. Translated, it gives CASSPQALNTEAFF.

V is TRBV25-1 and J is TRBJ1-2; unclear D gene. Germline CDR1 reads MGHDK; CDR2 reads SYGVNS. Deletions cut 11 bases from V and 11 bases from J, with 24 bases between. The CDR3 loop spans 13 amino acids. Written as DNA, the CDR3 is TGTGCCTGGAGTGTACTGGGAGGGTCAAAGTACACCTTC. It specifies CAWSVLGGSKYTF.

The rearrangement joins TRBV7-9 to TRBJ1-2, with TRBD1 matching over 9 bases. V gave up 5 bases and J gave up 0 bases; unmatched junction bases: 7. Germline V CDR1 and CDR2: SEHNR, FQNEAQ (reference sequence). CDR3 length: 16 amino acids. CDR3 amino acids: CASSQGNRGPNYGYTF. CDR3 bases: TGTGCCAGCAGCCAGGGGAACAGGGGGCCTAACTATGGCTACACCTTC.

In this sample, this clonotype turned up a few times. This chain links TRBV7-6 with TRBJ1-5, with D tentatively TRBD1 (5 bases). Germline V CDR1 and CDR2: SGHVS, FNYEAQ. The CDR3 loop spans 15 amino acids. Trimming stripped 0 bases from V and 6 bases from J, with 12 bases between. CDR3 loop: CASSLAGQGPQPQHF. The CDR3 bases are TGTGCCAGCAGCTTAGCGGGGCAGGGTCCTCAGCCCCAGCATTTT.

This chain joins TRBV12-3 or TRBV12-4 and TRBJ2-7; D is unresolved. The CDR3 covers 15 residues. The germline V and J ends were trimmed by 6 bases and 2 bases, with 17 bases remaining between them. CDR3 DNA sequence: TGTGCCAGCAGGCCCGGGCCCTCAAACACCTACGAGCAGTACTTC. This codes for CASRPGPSNTYEQYF.

This clonotype was found a few times. This sequence joins TRBV19 and TRBJ1-1; unclear D gene. The CDR3 spans 11 residues. V was shortened by 2 bases and J by 8 bases, with 6 bases between the two germline ends. Germline CDR1 is LNHDA and CDR2 is SQIVND (reference sequence). The CDR3 sequence: CASSIRYEAFF. DNA of the CDR3: TGTGCCAGTAGTATAAGGTACGAAGCTTTCTTT.

This clonotype was recorded once. Germline is not matched at one junction end, which may reflect a read error. The gene calls are TRBV19 and TRBJ1-5, with 9 bases matching TRBD1. Germline CDR1 and CDR2: LNHDA and SQIVND (reference sequence). The CDR3 totals 16 residues. The CDR3, as DNA: TGTGCCAGTAGTGTGGACAGGGGAGGAAGCAGTCAGCCCCAGCATTTT. It translates to CASSVDRGGSSQPQHF.

This clonotype has more than one count but fewer than ten. CDR3 nucleotides: TGTGCCAGTGGTGTATTGGGATCTTATGGCTACACCTTC. Translated: CASGVLGSYGYTF. The gene calls are TRBV19 and TRBJ1-2; no firm D call. V was cut by 8 bases and J by 5 bases, with 15 bases left in between. From germline, CDR1 is LNHDA and CDR2 SQIVND (reference sequence). This CDR3 contains 13 residues.

V usage is TRBV7-9 and J usage is TRBJ1-1; unclear D gene. Germline CDR1 and CDR2: SEHNR and FQNEAQ (reference sequence). Deletions cut 6 bases from V and 1 base from J, with 9 bases between. This CDR3 region has 13 residues. The CDR3 spells CASSPVGNTEAFF. As DNA, the CDR3 is TGTGCCAGCAGTCCCGTGGGGAACACTGAAGCTTTCTTT.

This clonotype was counted many times. This chain uses TRBV15 with TRBJ2-7; TRBD1 matches at 7 bases. The germline V gene encodes CDR1 LNHNV and CDR2 YYDKDF (reference sequence). The CDR3 spans 15 residues. V lost 3 bases and J lost 6; bases outside the gene matches: 11. CDR3 loop: CATSRSRTGAAEQYF. The CDR3 DNA sequence: TGTGCCACCAGCAGGTCCCGGACAGGAGCTGCCGAGCAGTACTTC. Complete variable domain (other parts from reference TRBV15 and TRBJ2-7): DAMVIQNPRYQVTQFGKPVTLSCSQTLNHNVMYWYQQKSSQAPKLLFHYYDKDFNNEADTPDNFQSRRPNTSFCFLDIRSPGLGDTAMYLCATSRSRTGAAEQYFGPGTRLTVT.

This clonotype has just a few counts. The DNA for the CDR3 is TGTGCCAGCTCAGCCTATCAGGATCTCACAGGGGAGGAGGGCTACACCTTC. Protein: CASSAYQDLTGEEGYTF. V gene TRBV7-2 combines with J gene TRBJ1-2, with TRBD1 identical over 7 bases. The V gene's germline CDR1 is SGHTA and CDR2 FQGNSA. The CDR3 covers 17 residues. With 8 bases clipped from V and 8 bases from J, the junction kept 23 bases outside the gene matches.

This clonotype was detected once. The chain carries TRBV4-3 and TRBJ1-2; possibly TRBD1 for D (5 bases). V lost 0 bases to trimming and J lost 8 bases, with 19 bases between them. The CDR3 runs 16 residues. Germline V gene data show CDR1 as LGHNA and CDR2 as YSLEER. The CDR3 bases are TGCGCCAGCAGCCAAGATCGGCAGGGTAGTACGGGCGGCTACACCTTC. Amino acids: CASSQDRQGSTGGYTF.

Regarding this clonotype: This CDR3 is missing its conserved last phenylalanine or tryptophan, likely due to a read error. The DNA is omitted, as the CDR3 cannot be located on it reliably, and the CDR3 follows TCRdb's listing. The chain carries TRBV15 and TRBJ1-4; whether TRBD1, the table's D call, matches the DNA was not checked. Ends included, the CDR3 has 10 residues. Germline CDR1 reads LNHNV; CDR2 reads YYDKDF (reference sequence). The CDR3 loop reads CATSRGTGNY.

The chain links TRBV20-1 to TRBJ1-1, with no clear D. Germline loops: CDR1 DFQATT, CDR2 SNEGSKA (reference sequence). The CDR3 has 14 residues. Trimming removed 0 bases at V and 1 base at J, with 9 bases between. CDR3 bases: TGCAGTGCTAGAGAAGTGCGGGGGAACACTGAAGCTTTCTTT. Its protein is CSAREVRGNTEAFF.

V usage is TRBV7-3 and J usage is TRBJ2-7; TRBD2 agrees at 12 bases. CDR3 size: 16 residues. The germline CDR1 and CDR2 sequences are SGHTA and FQGTGA. Unmatched junction bases numbered 8, after V lost 5 bases and J lost 3 bases. As DNA, the CDR3 is TGTGCCAGCAGCGTTGAAGGACTAGCGGGATTCTACGAGCAGTACTTC. This translates into CASSVEGLAGFYEQYF.

The V gene is TRBV7-2, the J gene TRBJ1-1; D possibly corresponds to TRBD1 (5 bases). The CDR3 contains 14 residues. Germline V CDR1 and CDR2: SGHTA, FQGNSA. V lost 2 bases and J lost 4, with 11 bases in between. The CDR3 nucleotides read TGTGCCAGCAGCTTATTCACTGGGGGCACTGAAGCTTTCTTT. It is translated as CASSLFTGGTEAFF.

This clonotype was observed many times. The rearrangement links TRBV9 to TRBJ2-7; weak D call: TRBD2 (5 bases). CDR1 is SGDLS and CDR2 is YYNGEE in the germline V gene. Trimming cost V 4 bases and J 0 bases, with 11 bases left between them. The CDR3 is 14 residues long. The CDR3 here is CASSTDRGSYEQYF. Written as DNA, the CDR3 is TGTGCCAGCAGCACAGACCGGGGCTCCTACGAGCAGTACTTC.

The chain carries TRBV20-1 and TRBJ2-7, with 11 positions matching TRBD2. The trim removed 6 bases at V and 2 bases at J, leaving 3 bases unmatched. The CDR3 has 13 amino acids. In germline, CDR1 is DFQATT, CDR2 SNEGSKA (reference sequence). CDR3 in amino acids: CSAPTSGTYEQYF. CDR3 DNA sequence: TGCAGTGCCCCGACTAGCGGGACCTACGAGCAGTACTTC.

This clonotype was detected ten times or more. The chain has TRBV25-1 and TRBJ1-4; D is unclear. Germline V gene lookup returns CDR1 MGHDK and CDR2 SYGVNS. This CDR3 comprises 15 residues. The germline V and J ends were trimmed by 1 base and 4 bases, with 10 bases remaining between them. The CDR3 DNA is TGTGCCAGCAGTGAATCGGGCAGTTTTAATGAAAAACTGTTTTTT. It encodes CASSESGSFNEKLFF.

This clonotype has a single count. The CDR3 is CSASTGSAEAFF. Written as DNA, the CDR3 is TGCAGTGCTAGCACAGGTTCAGCTGAAGCTTTCTTT. The chain has TRBV20-1 and TRBJ1-1; D is possibly TRBD1 (5 bases). The germline V gene has CDR1 DFQATT and CDR2 SNEGSKA (reference sequence). This CDR3 contains 12 residues. Trimming took 3 bases from V and 6 from J, leaving 11 bases between them.

This clonotype was seen ten or more times. The J gene is TRBJ2-2, the V gene TRBV7-9; D unclear. Germline CDR1 and CDR2: SEHNR and FQNEAQ (reference sequence). This CDR3 has 12 amino acids. Trimming removed 1 base from V and 9 bases from J, with 6 bases in between. This chain's CDR3 is CASSLVGWELFF. As DNA, the CDR3 is TGTGCCAGCAGCTTAGTTGGCTGGGAGCTGTTTTTT.

At least ten counts were recorded for this clonotype. The germline gene is not matched at one end of the junction; a read error may be the cause. The rearrangement joins TRBV20-1 to TRBJ2-5, with 9 bases matching TRBD1. The CDR3 has 13 residues. Germline V gene data show CDR1 as DFQATT and CDR2 as SNEGSKA (reference sequence). The CDR3 sequence: CSAGDRGTETQYF. In DNA form, the CDR3 reads TGCAGTGCTGGAGACAGGGGGACAGAGACCCAGTACTTC.